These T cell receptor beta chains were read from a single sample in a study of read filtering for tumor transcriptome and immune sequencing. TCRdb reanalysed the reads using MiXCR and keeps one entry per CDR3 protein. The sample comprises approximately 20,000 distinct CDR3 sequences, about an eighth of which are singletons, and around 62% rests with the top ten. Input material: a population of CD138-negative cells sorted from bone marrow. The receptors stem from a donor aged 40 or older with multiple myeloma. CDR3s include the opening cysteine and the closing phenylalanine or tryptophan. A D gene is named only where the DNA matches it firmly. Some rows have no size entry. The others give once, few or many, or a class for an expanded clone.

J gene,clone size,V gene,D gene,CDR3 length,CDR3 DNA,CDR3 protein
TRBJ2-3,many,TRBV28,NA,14,TGTGCCAGCAGGATCGGTTCTAGCACAGATACGCAGTATTTT,CASRIGSSTDTQYF
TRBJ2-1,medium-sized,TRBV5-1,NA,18,TGCGCCAGCAGCTCCCGGCCTAATCGGGACTTTACGGCCAATGAGCAGTTCTTC,CASSSRPNRDFTANEQFF
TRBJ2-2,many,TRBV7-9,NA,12,TGTGCCAGCAGCCCAGAGACCGGGGAGCTGTTTTTT,CASSPETGELFF
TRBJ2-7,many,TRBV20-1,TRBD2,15,TGCAGTGCCACGGATCTAGCGGGAGTATCCTACGAGCAGTACTTC,CSATDLAGVSYEQYF
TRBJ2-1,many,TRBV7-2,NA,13,TGTGCCAGCACCCAGCGGGCCTACAATGAGCAGTTCTTC,CASTQRAYNEQFF
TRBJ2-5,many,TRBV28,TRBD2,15,TGTGCCAGCAGCCCCTGGAGCGGGAGAAAAGAGACCCAGTACTTC,CASSPWSGRKETQYF
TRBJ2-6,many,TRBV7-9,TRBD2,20,TGTGCCAGCAGCGGACCCCCCCGACTAGCGGGAGTCTCTGGGGCCAACGTCCTGACTTTC,CASSGPPRLAGVSGANVLTF
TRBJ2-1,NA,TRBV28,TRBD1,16,TGTGCCAGCAGTTATTCCGGGACAGGGCCCTACAATGAGCAGTCCTTC,CASSYSGTGPYNEQSF
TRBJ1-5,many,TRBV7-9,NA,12,TGTGCCAGCAGCGAAATGGATCAGCCCCAGCATTTT,CASSEMDQPQHF
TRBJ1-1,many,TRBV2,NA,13,TGTGCCAGCAGTCCGTTGGAGAACACTGAAGCTTTCTTT,CASSPLENTEAFF
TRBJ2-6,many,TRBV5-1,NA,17,TGCGCCAGCAGCTTGGATAAGTACAGCTCTGGGGCCAACGTCCTGACTTTC,CASSLDKYSSGANVLTF
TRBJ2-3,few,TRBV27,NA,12,TGTGCCAGCAGCGATCAAGGGGATACGCAGTATTTT,CASSDQGDTQYF
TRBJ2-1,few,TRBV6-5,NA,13,TGTGCCAGCAGTTACTCTCAAACGAATGAGCAGTTCTTC,CASSYSQTNEQFF
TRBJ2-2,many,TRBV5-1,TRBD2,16,TGCGCCAGCAGCCCGCTAGCGGGAGGGAACACCGGGGAGCTGTTTTTT,CASSPLAGGNTGELFF
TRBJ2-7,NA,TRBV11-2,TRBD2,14,TGTGCCAGCAGCTCGACTAGCGGGATCTACGAGCAGTACTTC,CASSSTSGIYEQYF
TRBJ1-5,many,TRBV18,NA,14,TGTGCCAGCTCAGAACTGACAGGCACGCTGCCCCAGCATTTT,CASSELTGTLPQHF
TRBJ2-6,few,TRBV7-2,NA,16,TGTGCCAGCAGCCTCAAGTTAGGGACTGGGGCCAACGTCCTGACTTTC,CASSLKLGTGANVLTF
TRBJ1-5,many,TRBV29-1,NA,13,TGCAGCGTTAGCGGGCGGGGGAATCAGCCCCAGCATTTT,CSVSGRGNQPQHF
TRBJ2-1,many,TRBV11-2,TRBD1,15,TGTGCCAGCAGCCAGAGACAGGGCTATGGCAATGAGCAGTTCTTC,CASSQRQGYGNEQFF
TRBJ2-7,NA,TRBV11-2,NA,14,TGTGCCAGCAGCCCCCTCAGAGGATCCTACGAGCAGTACTTC,CASSPLRGSYEQYF
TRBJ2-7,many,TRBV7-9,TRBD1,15,TGTGCCAGCAGCTTCTACGGGACAGGGTCCTACGAGCAGTACTTC,CASSFYGTGSYEQYF
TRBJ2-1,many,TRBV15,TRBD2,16,TGTGCCACCAGCAGAGAAGCGGGGAGCTCCTACAATGAGCAGTTCTTC,CATSREAGSSYNEQFF
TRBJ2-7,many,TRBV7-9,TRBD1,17,TGTGCCAGCAGCTTCCCCACCCGGGACAGCCCGGGAAACGAGCAGTACTTC,CASSFPTRDSPGNEQYF
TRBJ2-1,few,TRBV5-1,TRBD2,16,TGCGCCAGCAGCTTGGAGGGACTAGCGAGGACGGAGGAGCAGTTCTTC,CASSLEGLARTEEQFF
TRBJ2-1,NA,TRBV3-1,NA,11,TGTGCCAGCAGCCAAACCGGTGAGCAGTTCTTC,CASSQTGEQFF
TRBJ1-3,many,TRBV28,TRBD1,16,TGTGCCAGCAGTGAACAGGGGGCACGCTGGTTGGACACCATATATTTT,CASSEQGARWLDTIYF
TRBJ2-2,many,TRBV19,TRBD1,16,TGTGCCAGTAGTCCCTTGGGACAGGGGGTCACCGGGGAGCTGTTTTTT,CASSPLGQGVTGELFF
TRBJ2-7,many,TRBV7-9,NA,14,TGTGCCAGCAGCTTTACGGGACCCGTGGGTGAGCAGTACTTC,CASSFTGPVGEQYF
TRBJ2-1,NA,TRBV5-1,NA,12,TGCGCCAGCAGCGAACAGGGCTATGAGCAGTTCTTC,CASSEQGYEQFF
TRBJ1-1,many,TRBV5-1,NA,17,TGCGCCAGCAGCCCGGACACCGGAACCTTGCTATCCACTGAAGCTTTCTTT,CASSPDTGTLLSTEAFF
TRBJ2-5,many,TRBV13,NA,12,TGTGCCAGCAGCTTAGAGGGGGGGACCCAGTACTTC,CASSLEGGTQYF
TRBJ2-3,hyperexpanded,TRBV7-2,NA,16,TGTGCCAGCAGCTGGGGCGGGGACAGCAGCACAGATACGCAGTATTTT,CASSWGGDSSTDTQYF
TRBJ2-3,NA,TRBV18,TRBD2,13,TGTGCCACCCTTCTGGCGGGAGAGGATACGCAGTATTTT,CATLLAGEDTQYF
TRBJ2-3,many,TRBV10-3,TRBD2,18,TGTGCCATCAGTCGGACAGGGACTAGCGGGACTCGGGTCGATACGCAGTATTTT,CAISRTGTSGTRVDTQYF
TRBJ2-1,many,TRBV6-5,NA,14,TGTGCCAGCAGTTACAGGCGGCCGGATGACGAGCAGTTCTTC,CASSYRRPDDEQFF
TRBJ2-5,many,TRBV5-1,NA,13,TGCGCCAGCAGGGGGGACGTACAAGAGACCCAGTACTTC,CASRGDVQETQYF
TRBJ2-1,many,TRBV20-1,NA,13,TGCAGTGCTAGAGATCGTTTAAGCAATGAGCAGTTCTTC,CSARDRLSNEQFF
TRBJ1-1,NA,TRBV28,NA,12,TGTGCCAGCAACCGGGGTGGGGCTGAAGATTTCTTT,CASNRGGAEDFF
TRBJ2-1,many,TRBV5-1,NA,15,TGCGCCAGCAGCTTGGATGGGACTCGCACCAATGAGCAGTTCTTC,CASSLDGTRTNEQFF
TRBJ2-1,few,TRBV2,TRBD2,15,TGTGCCAGTTGGCCCGGGACTAACGACTACAATGAGCAGTTCTTC,CASWPGTNDYNEQFF
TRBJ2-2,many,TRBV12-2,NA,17,TGTGCAAGTCGCTTAGAAGGACCTAGAGGGAGCACCGGGGAGCTGTTTTTT,CASRLEGPRGSTGELFF
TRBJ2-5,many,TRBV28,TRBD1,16,TGTGCCAGCTCCTTCCGCGGCAGGGGGCGCGAGGAGACCCAGTACTTC,CASSFRGRGREETQYF
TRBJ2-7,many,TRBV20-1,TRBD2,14,TGCAGTGCTATCGACAGACTAGCGTCCTACGAGCAGTACTTC,CSAIDRLASYEQYF
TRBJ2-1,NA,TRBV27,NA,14,TGTGCCAGCAGTTTGTTCACGAACCCCAATGAGCAGTTCTTC,CASSLFTNPNEQFF
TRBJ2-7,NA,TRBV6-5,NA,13,TGTGCCAGCAGTTTCGGACACTACTACGAGCAGTACTTC,CASSFGHYYEQYF
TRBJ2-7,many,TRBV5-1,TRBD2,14,TGCGCCAGCAGCTTGGTAGCGGGAGCTAACGAGCAGTACTTC,CASSLVAGANEQYF
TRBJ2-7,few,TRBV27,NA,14,TGTGCCAGCAGTTTTGGGGACACAACCTACGAGCAGTACTTC,CASSFGDTTYEQYF
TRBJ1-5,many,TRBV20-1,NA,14,TGCAGTGCTAGGGGGAGAGGGTCGGGGCAGCCCCAGCATTTT,CSARGRGSGQPQHF
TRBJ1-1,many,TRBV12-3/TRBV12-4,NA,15,TGTGCCAGCAGCCCCACCCCCCCATGGAACACTGAAGCTTTCTTT,CASSPTPPWNTEAFF
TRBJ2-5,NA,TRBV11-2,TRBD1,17,TGTGCCAGCAGCTTCTCCTGGGACAGGGCGTACCAAGAGACCCAGTACTTC,CASSFSWDRAYQETQYF
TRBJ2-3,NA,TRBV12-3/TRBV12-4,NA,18,TGTGCCAGCAGTTTTCGGGGACTCCCTAATGAATTCACAGATACGCAGTATTTT,CASSFRGLPNEFTDTQYF
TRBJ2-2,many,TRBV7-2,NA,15,TGTGCCAGCAGCTTAATATACTCGGTACCCGGGGAGCTGTTTTTT,CASSLIYSVPGELFF
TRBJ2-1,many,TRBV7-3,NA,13,TGTGCCAGCAGCCAGACAGGTCCGGGGGAGCAGTTCTTC,CASSQTGPGEQFF
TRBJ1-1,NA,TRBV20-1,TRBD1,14,TGCTGTGCTAGAGGGACAGGAGGGACCACTGAAGCTTTCTTT,CCARGTGGTTEAFF
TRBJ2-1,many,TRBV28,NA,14,TGTGCCAGCAACGGCCGCGGGAAGATCCATGAGCAGTTCTTC,CASNGRGKIHEQFF
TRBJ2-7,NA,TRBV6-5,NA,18,TGTGCCAGCAGTTACAGCCCCAGCGGGCTACTTCGCTCCTACGAGCAGTACTTC,CASSYSPSGLLRSYEQYF
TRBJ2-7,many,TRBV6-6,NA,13,TGTGCCAGCAGTTACTCCGGGGACTACGAGCAGTACTTC,CASSYSGDYEQYF
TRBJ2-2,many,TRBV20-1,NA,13,TGCAGTGCTAGGAATATTGGCGACGGGGAGCTGTTTTTT,CSARNIGDGELFF
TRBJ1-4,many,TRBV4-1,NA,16,TGCGCCAGCAGCCAAGGAAACGGGACGGTGAATGAAAAACTGTTTTTT,CASSQGNGTVNEKLFF
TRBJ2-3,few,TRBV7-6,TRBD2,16,TGTGCCAGCAGCCCAGCGGGGGGGGCGCGGACAGATACGCAGTATTTT,CASSPAGGARTDTQYF